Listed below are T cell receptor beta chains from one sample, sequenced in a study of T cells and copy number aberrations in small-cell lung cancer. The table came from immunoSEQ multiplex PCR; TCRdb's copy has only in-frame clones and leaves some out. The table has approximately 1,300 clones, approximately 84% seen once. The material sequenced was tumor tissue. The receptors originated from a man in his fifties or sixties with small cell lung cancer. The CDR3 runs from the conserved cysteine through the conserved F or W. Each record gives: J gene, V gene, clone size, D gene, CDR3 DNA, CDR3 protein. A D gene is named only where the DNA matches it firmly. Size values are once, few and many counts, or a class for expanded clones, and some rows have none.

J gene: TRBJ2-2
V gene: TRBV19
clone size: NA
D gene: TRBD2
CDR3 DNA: TGTGCCAGTAGTCCCGGACTAGCGGGGCTTAGAGGGGAGCTGTTTTTT
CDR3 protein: CASSPGLAGLRGELFF

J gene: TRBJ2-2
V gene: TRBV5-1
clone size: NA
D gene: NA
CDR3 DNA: TGCGCCAGCAGCTTCCTCGGGCCGAACACCGGGGAGCTGTTTTTT
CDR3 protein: CASSFLGPNTGELFF

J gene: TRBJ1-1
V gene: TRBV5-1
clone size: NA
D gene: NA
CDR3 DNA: TGCGCCAGCAGCGGAGGTGTGGCCGGGAACACTGAAGCTTTCTTT
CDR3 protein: CASSGGVAGNTEAFF

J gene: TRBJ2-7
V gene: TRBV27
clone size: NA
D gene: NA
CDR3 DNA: TGTGCCAGCAGTTCTGGGACAGCGGGTAACGAGCAGTACTTC
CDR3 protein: CASSSGTAGNEQYF

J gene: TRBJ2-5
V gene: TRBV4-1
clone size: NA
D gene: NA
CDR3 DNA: TGCGCCAGCAGCAAGGGGGGTGGGCTAAACCAAGAGACCCAGTACTTC
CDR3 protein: CASSKGGGLNQETQYF

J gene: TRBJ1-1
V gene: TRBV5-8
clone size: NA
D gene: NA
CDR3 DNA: TGTGCCAGCAGCTTGGGTGGAAACACTGAAGCTTTCTTT
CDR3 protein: CASSLGGNTEAFF

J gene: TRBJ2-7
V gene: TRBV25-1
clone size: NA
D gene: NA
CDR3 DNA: TGTGCCAGCAGTGGTGCCCAGACCTACGAGCAGTACTTC
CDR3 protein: CASSGAQTYEQYF

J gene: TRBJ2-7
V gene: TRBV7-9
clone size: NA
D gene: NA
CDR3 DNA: TGTGCCAGCAGCTTAGTGCCGGGGATCGACGAGCAGTACTTC
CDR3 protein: CASSLVPGIDEQYF

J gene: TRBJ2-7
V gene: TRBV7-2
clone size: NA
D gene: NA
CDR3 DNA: TGTGCCAGCAGTTATCGTCACGGACAGTCCTACGAGCAGTACTTC
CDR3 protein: CASSYRHGQSYEQYF

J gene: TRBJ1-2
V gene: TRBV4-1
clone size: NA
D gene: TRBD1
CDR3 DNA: TGCGCCAGCAGCCAAGCCTTCCAGGGGGGAGCTAACTATGGCTACACCTTC
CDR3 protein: CASSQAFQGGANYGYTF

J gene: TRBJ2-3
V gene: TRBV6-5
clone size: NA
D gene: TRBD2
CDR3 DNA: TGTGCCAGCAGAAAACTAGCGGAAAGCACAGATACGCAGTATTTT
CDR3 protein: CASRKLAESTDTQYF

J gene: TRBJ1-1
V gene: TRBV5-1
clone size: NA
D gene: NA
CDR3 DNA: TGCGCCACCCGCCCCGCGACAGGGAACACTGAAGCTTTCTTT
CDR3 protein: CATRPATGNTEAFF

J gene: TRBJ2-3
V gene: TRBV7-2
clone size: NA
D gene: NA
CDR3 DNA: TGTGCCAGCAGCTTATTCGCAGGTGGGGGAGATACGCAGTATTTT
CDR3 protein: CASSLFAGGGDTQYF

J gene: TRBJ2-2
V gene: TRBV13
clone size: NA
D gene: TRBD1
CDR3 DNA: TGTGCCAGCAGCTTAGGGCAGGGGGCATTCGGGGAGCTGTTTTTT
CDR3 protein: CASSLGQGAFGELFF

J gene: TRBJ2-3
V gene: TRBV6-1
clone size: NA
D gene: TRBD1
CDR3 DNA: TGTGCCAGCGGGGACAGGAGCAGCAGCACAGATACGCAGTATTTT
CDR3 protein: CASGDRSSSTDTQYF

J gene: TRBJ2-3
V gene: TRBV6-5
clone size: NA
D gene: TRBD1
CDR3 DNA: TGTGCCAGCTCAGGGGGCTTAACAGATACGCAGTATTTT
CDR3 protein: CASSGGLTDTQYF

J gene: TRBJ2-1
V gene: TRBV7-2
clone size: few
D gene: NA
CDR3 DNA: TGTGCCAGCAGCCAGAGCGCAGACAATGAGCAGTTCTTC
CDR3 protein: CASSQSADNEQFF